This TCR beta chain was captured by sequencing in a study of control samples from healthy donors and cancer patients. This CDR3 region has 18 residues. The V gene end was trimmed by 2 bases and the J gene end by 1 base; junction bases not matched to a gene: 10. Germline CDR1 reads MNHNS; CDR2 reads SASEGT. TCRdb's copy holds only in-frame clones and misses some; the assay was immunoSEQ multiplex PCR. The sample lists roughly 160,000 clones; approximately 86% were seen once. This clone has just a few counts. What was sequenced was blood. This receptor was obtained from a woman in her 30s in good health. The chain uses TRBV6-1 and TRBJ2-3; 9 bases line up with TRBD1. The CDR3 region has the DNA TGTGCCAGCAGTGAAAGGCCCCACTGGACAGGGGGCACAGATACGCAGTATTTT. Translating gives CASSERPHWTGGTDTQYF.